This T cell receptor (beta chain) was identified in a study of T cell responses to AZD1222 COVID-19 vaccine. Study-level findings and limits: It was only a handful of AZD1222 recipients who were seropositive at baseline.

As concerns this clone: The antigen remains undetermined.

The CDR3 loop spans 13 amino acids. With 0 bases removed from V and 10 bases from J, the gap between germline ends came to 7 bases. From germline, CDR1 is ENHRY and CDR2 SYGVKD. Using immunoSEQ multiplex PCR, the repertoire was profiled, and TCRdb retains in-frame clones only, with some absent. The data contain about 81,000 clones, about 90% of them singletons. The receptor was isolated from an adult in good health. This material consisted of peripheral blood, taken on day 0 of AZD1222 vaccination. J is TRBJ1-6 and V is TRBV10-3; D not certain. CDR3 protein: CAISESEESPLHF. CDR3 DNA: TGTGCCATCAGTGAGTCAGAAGAATCACCCCTCCACTTT.